What follows are 5 T cell receptor beta chains derived from one specimen sequenced in a study of T-cell reconstitution after alpha-beta-depleted transplantation in children. General study findings and limits: T-cell counts and diversity at one year post-transplant came mainly from newly produced T cells.

Construction of the TCRbeta library involved unique molecular identifiers. TCRdb re-analysed the PCR reads in MiXCR, keeping a single row per CDR3 protein. The sample has about 290,000 distinct CDR3 sequences; about 7.3% are singletons. Their cognate antigens are unknown. Sequenced here: peripheral blood, sampled 360 days after TCRalphabeta/CD19-depleted stem cell transplant. The receptors were gathered from a female patient between 2 and 15 years old who had a stem cell transplant for Fanconi anemia, so the T cells may come from the graft donor.

This clonotype was seen repeatedly, ten times or more. The rearrangement joins TRBV28 to TRBJ1-5, with a tentative D call TRBD1 (5 bases). The CDR3 extends over 16 amino acids. Germline V gene sequence: CDR1 MDHEN, CDR2 SYDVKM. Trimming shortened V by 6 bases and J by 0 bases, and 15 bases separated the two germline ends. For the CDR3, the DNA is TGTGCCAGCAGCGCCAGGGCTTGGGATAGCAATCAGCCCCAGCATTTT. It encodes CASSARAWDSNQPQHF.

This clonotype was seen at least ten times. The chain joins TRBV29-1 to TRBJ1-1; 7 bases map to TRBD1. The germline V gene has CDR1 SQVTM and CDR2 ANQGSEA. The CDR3 spans 14 residues. After removal of 7 bases from V and 1 base from J, the junction contained 9 bases not matched to a gene. The CDR3 nucleotides are TGCAGCGCCCAGGGGACAGCAGAGAACACTGAAGCTTTCTTT. Amino acid sequence: CSAQGTAENTEAFF. The full variable domain, its missing parts supplied by reference TRBV29-1 and TRBJ1-1, is SAVISQKPSRDICQRGTSLTIQCQVDSQVTMMFWYRQQPGQSLTLIATANQGSEATYESGFVIDKFPISRPNLTFSTLTVSNMSPEDSSIYLCSAQGTAENTEAFFGQGTRLTVV.

This clonotype occurred many times. The J gene is TRBJ1-4, the V gene TRBV20-1, with no clear D. Germline lookup yields CDR1 DFQATT and CDR2 SNEGSKA (reference sequence). Trimming removed 6 bases at V and 8 bases at J, with 16 bases between. This CDR3 comprises 13 residues. CDR3 sequence reads: CSAIGPIGEKLFF. CDR3 nucleotide sequence: TGCAGTGCGATCGGACCTATAGGAGAAAAACTGTTTTTT.

There are a few counts of this clonotype. The rearrangement uses TRBV11-3 and TRBJ2-5, with D tentatively TRBD1 (5 bases). With 3 bases removed from V and 0 bases from J, the gap between germline ends came to 5 bases. Germline-derived CDR1 and CDR2 are SGHNT and YENEEA. The CDR3 runs to 13 residues. The chain's CDR3 is CASSLDNQETQYF. For the CDR3, the DNA is TGTGCCAGCAGCTTGGACAACCAAGAGACCCAGTACTTC.

This clonotype was recorded many times. The chain employs TRBV12-3 or TRBV12-4 and TRBJ1-4; tentative D call: TRBD1 (6 bases). The CDR3 sequence is 15 residues long. The V end was cut by 6 bases, the J end by 6 bases, with 17 bases between. The CDR3 DNA reads TGTGCCAGCAGCGGAAGACAGGTCAAGGATGAAAAACTGTTTTTT. The encoded protein is CASSGRQVKDEKLFF.